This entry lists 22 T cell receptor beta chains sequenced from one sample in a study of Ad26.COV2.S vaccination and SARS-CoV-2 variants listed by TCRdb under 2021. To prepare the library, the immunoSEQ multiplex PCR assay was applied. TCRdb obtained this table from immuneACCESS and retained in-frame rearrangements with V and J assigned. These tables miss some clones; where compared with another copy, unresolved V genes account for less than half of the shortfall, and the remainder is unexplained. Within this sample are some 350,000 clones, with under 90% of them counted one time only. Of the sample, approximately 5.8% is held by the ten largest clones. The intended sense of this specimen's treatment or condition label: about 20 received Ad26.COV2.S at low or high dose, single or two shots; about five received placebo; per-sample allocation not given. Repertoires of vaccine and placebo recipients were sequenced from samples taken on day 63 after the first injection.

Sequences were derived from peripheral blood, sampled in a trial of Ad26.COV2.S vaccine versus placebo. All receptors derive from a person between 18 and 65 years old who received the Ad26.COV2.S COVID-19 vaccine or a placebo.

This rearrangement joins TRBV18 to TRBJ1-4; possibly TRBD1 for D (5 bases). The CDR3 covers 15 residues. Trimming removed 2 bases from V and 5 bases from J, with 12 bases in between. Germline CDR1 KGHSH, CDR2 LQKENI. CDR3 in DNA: TGTGCCAGCTCACCAAGGGGACCGGCGAATGAAAAACTGTTTTTT. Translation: CASSPRGPANEKLFF. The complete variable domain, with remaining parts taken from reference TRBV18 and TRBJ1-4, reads NAGVMQNPRHLVRRRGQEARLRCSPMKGHSHVYWYRQLPEEGLKFMVYLQKENIIDESGMPKERFSAEFPKEGPSILRIQQVVRGDSAAYFCASSPRGPANEKLFFGSGTQLSVL.

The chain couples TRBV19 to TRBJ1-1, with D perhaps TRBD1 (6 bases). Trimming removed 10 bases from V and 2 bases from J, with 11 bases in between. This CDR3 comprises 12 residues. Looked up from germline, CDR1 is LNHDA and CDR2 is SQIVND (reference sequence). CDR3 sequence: CATTDRNTEAFF. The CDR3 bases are TGTGCCACCACGGACAGAAACACTGAAGCTTTCTTT.

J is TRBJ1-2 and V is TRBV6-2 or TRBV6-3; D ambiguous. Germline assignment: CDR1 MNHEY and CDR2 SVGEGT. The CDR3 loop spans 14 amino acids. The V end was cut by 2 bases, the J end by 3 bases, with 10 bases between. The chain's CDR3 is CASSYLPGYYGYTF. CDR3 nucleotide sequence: TGTGCCAGCAGTTACCTGCCGGGTTACTATGGCTACACCTTC.

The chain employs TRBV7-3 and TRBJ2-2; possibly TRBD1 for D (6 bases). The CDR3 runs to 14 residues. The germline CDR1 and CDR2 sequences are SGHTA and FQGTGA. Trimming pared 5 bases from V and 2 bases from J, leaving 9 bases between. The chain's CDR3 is CASSPGQNTGELFF. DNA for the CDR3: TGTGCCAGCAGCCCGGGACAAAACACCGGGGAGCTGTTTTTT.

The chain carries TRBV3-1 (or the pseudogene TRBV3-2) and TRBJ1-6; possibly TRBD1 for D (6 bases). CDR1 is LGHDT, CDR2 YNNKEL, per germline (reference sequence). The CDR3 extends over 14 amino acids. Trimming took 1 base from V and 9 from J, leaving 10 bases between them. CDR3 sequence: CASSQAGVGSPLHF. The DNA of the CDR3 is TGTGCCAGCAGCCAAGCAGGGGTTGGTTCACCCCTCCACTTT.

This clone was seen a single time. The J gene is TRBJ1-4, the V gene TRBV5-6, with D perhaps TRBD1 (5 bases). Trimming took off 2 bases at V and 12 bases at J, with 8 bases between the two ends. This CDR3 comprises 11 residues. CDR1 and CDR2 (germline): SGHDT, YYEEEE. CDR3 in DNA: TGTGCCAGCAGCTTACTGGGGGAACTGTTTTTT. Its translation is CASSLLGELFF.

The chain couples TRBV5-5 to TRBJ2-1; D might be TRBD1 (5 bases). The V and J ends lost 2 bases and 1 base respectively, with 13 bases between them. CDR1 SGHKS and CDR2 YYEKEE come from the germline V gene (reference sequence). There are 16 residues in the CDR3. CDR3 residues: CASSLGPGFSYNEQFF. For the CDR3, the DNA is TGTGCCAGCAGCTTAGGACCAGGGTTTTCCTACAATGAGCAGTTCTTC.

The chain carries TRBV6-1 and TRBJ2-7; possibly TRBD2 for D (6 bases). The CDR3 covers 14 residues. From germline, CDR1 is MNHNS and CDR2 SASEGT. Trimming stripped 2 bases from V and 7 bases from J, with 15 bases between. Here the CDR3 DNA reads TGTGCCAGCAGTGAACCCCTAACGGGGGAAGAGCAGTACGTC. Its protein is CASSEPLTGEEQYV.

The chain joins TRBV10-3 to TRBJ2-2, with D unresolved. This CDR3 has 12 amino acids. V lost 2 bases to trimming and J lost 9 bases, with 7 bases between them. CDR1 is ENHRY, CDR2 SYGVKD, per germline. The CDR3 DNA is TGTGCCATCAGTGAGAATCACCGGGAGCTGTTTTTT. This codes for CAISENHRELFF.

Here the CDR3 reads CASSRGTGQDTQYF. CDR3 coding DNA: TGTGCCAGCAGCCGGGGCACAGGCCAAGATACGCAGTATTTT. This chain joins TRBV7-9 and TRBJ2-3, with D tentatively TRBD1 or TRBD2 (5 bases each). From germline, CDR1 is SEHNR and CDR2 FQNEAQ (reference sequence). The CDR3 length is 14 residues. V dropped 5 bases and J dropped 5 bases, with 14 bases sitting between them.

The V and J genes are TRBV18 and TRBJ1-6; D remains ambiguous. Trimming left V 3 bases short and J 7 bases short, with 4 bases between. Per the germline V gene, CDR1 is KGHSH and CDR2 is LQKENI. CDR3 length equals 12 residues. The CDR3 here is CASSPQNSPLHF. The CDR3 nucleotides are TGTGCCAGCTCACCCCAAAATTCACCCCTCCACTTT.

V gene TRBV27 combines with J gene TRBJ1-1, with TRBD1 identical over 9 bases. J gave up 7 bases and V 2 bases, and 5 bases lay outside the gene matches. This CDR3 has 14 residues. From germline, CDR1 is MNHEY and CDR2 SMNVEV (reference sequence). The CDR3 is CASSLPGQGGEAFF. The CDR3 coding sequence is TGTGCCAGCAGTTTACCGGGACAGGGTGGTGAAGCTTTCTTT.

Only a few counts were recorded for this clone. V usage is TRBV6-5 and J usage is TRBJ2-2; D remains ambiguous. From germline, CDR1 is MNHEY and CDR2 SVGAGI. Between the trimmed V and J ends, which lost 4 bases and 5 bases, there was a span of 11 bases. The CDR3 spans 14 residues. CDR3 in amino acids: CASSLEGRTGELFF. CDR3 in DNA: TGTGCCAGCAGTTTGGAAGGTCGGACCGGGGAGCTGTTTTTT.

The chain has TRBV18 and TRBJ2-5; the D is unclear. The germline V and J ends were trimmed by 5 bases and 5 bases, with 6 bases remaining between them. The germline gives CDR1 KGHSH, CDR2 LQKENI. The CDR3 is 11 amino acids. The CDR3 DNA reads TGTGCCAGCTCAAACGGTGAGACCCAGTACTTC. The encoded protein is CASSNGETQYF.

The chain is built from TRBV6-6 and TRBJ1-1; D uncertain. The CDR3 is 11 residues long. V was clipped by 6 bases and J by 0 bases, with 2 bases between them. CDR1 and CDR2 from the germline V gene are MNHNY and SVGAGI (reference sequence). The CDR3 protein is CASSVNTEAFF. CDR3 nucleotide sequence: TGTGCCAGCAGCGTGAACACTGAAGCTTTCTTT.

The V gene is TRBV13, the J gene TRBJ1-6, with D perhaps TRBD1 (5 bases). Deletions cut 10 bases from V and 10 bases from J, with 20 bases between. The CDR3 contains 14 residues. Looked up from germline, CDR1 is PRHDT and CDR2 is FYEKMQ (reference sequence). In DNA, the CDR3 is TGTGCCACCGACTCAGGGTCCCGCGGATCACCCCTCCACTTT. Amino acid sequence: CATDSGSRGSPLHF.

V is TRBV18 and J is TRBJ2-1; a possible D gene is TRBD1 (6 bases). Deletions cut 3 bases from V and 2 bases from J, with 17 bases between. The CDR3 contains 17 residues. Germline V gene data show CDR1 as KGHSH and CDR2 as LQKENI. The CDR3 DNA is TGTGCCAGCTCACCCCTCGTTTTGGGGGCCACCTACAATGAGCAGTTCTTC. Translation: CASSPLVLGATYNEQFF.

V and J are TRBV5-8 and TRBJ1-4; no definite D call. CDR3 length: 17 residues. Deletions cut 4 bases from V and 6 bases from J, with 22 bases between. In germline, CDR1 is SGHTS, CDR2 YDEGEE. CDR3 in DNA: TGTGCCAGCAGCCTACACGGCACCGCGAATTTCTATGAAAAACTGTTTTTT. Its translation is CASSLHGTANFYEKLFF. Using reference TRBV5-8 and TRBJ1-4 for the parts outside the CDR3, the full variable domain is EAGVTQSPTHLIKTRGQQATLRCSPISGHTSVYWYQQALGLGLQFLLWYDEGEERNRGNFPPRFSGRQFPNYSSELNVNALELEDSALYLCASSLHGTANFYEKLFFGSGTQLSVL.

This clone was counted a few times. CDR3 sequence reads: CASSRTGDLYNEQFF. The DNA for the CDR3 is TGTGCCAGCAGTAGGACAGGGGACTTGTACAATGAGCAGTTCTTC. The chain is built from TRBV28 and TRBJ2-1; 9 bases align to TRBD1. CDR3 length: 15 residues. Trimming at V came to 5 bases and at J to 4 bases, leaving 6 bases not matched to a gene. CDR1 MDHEN and CDR2 SYDVKM come from the germline V gene.

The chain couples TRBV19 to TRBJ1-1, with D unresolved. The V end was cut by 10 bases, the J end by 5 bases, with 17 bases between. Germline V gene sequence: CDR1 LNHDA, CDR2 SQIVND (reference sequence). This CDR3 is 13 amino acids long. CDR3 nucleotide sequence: TGTGCCACCAAGGAAAAGGGAAGGACTGAAGCTTTCTTT. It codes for CATKEKGRTEAFF.

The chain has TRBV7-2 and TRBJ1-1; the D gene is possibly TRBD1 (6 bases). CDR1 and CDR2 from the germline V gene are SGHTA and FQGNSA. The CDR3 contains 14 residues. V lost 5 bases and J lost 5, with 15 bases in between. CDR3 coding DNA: TGTGCCAGCAGCCCCGGGGACATTAGGACTGAAGCTTTCTTT. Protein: CASSPGDIRTEAFF.

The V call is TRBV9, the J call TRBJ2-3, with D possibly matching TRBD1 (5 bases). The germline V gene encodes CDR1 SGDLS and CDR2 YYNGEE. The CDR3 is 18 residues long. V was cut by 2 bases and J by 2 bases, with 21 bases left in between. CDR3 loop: CASSVRAGFDPLTDTQYF. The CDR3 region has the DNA TGTGCCAGCAGCGTTAGGGCAGGGTTCGATCCCCTCACAGATACGCAGTATTTT.